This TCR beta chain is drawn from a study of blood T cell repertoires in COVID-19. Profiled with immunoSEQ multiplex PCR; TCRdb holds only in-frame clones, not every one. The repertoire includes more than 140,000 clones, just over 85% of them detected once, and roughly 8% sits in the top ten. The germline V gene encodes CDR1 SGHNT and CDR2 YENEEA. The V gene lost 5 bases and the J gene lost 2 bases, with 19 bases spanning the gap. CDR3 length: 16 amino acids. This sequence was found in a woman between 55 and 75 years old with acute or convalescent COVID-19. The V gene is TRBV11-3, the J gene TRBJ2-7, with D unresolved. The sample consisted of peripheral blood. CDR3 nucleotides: TGTGCCAGCAGCCCTATCGGTCCCCGGCAGGCCTACGAGCAGTACTTC. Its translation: CASSPIGPRQAYEQYF.